Described below is a single TCR beta chain sequence and its context. There is no known antigen for this receptor. Base qualities are not recorded, but no much larger clone differs from it by a single base. The library was built by means of the immunoSEQ multiplex PCR assay. For the multiplex PCR, a mixture combining 60 forward primers for TCR Vbeta segments and 13 reverse primers for TCR Jbeta segments was used. The CDR3 region of rearranged TCR beta genes was amplified from genomic DNA with a multiplex PCR assay. The Illumina HiSeq System was used to sequence the amplified TCR beta libraries as 87-base-pair reads. In the paper's pipeline: Across the 500 to 750 repertoires, a later analysis counted 75 million to 90 million unique TCR beta chains, some 11 million of which were shared by at least two donors. Raw reads were error-corrected and collapsed into unique sequences by a nearest-neighbor algorithm in which closely related sequences were merged to remove PCR and sequencing errors. V, D and J gene segments were assigned by aligning CDR3 sequences to IMGT reference sequences. For a sequence to be retained, a match of at least six nucleotides to both a V gene segment and a J gene segment was required. A rearrangement counted as productive if the CDR3 had no stop codons and remained in frame with V and J, and every other rearrangement counted as non-productive. Following IMGT convention, CDR3 was defined as the stretch from the second conserved V-encoded cysteine up to the conserved J-encoded phenylalanine. Sequences without an unambiguous match to a single V gene segment were excluded from the earlier analysis of several hundred of the donors. An earlier analysis of a few hundred of the donors classified V segments as functional when productive rearrangements were above 56.7% and as segregating when the standard deviation between donors was above 5%. A statistical classification framework was built to diagnose cytomegalovirus status from the catalog of TCR beta chain sequences. In a later analysis, TCR nucleotide sequences were compared against IMGT/GENE-DB human TR gene sequences so that V and J genes could be assigned. The TCRdist pipeline was used in a later analysis to assign CDR3 sequences and most-parsimonious VDJ recombination scenarios. In a later analysis, every TCR beta chain was defined by the combination of its CDR3 amino acid sequence and its V-gene family, and reads without a unique V-gene family were dropped. To address suspected cross-contamination and a sequencing artifact, a later analysis removed a few hundred highly shared, low-generation-probability nucleotide sequences. For each public chain, a later analysis derived a clonal expansion index from normalized ranks of inferred template counts within each repertoire. Generation probabilities in a later analysis came from a VDJ recombination model fitted to out-of-frame rearrangements, and those results were checked against IGoR. In a later analysis, TCR-TCR, TCR-HLA and TCR-CMV co-occurrence was scored with hypergeometric tests, and a repertoire-size bias correction was applied to TCR pairs. To estimate false discovery rates, a later analysis permuted the HLA or CMV assignments 20 times. In a later analysis, co-occurring TCRs were grouped using DBSCAN, with TCRdist sequence similarity added in when clustering inside HLA-allele-positive subsets. Repertoires with fewer than 30,000 or more than 120,000 public chains were left out of co-occurrence clustering, as were five repertoires with anomalous nucleotide sharing. In TCRdb, the immuneACCESS table is reduced to in-frame sequences with V and J assigned. These tables do not hold every clone; where another copy was compared, an unresolved V gene accounts for under half, and the others remain unexplained. The V and J calls and clone size come from that table; D and trimming were worked out from the DNA. The sample table shows 100,000 or so clones, and around 76% are seen once. The ten top clones hold over 8% of the sample.

The sample comes from a study of cytomegalovirus exposure and HLA in healthy donors (dated by TCRdb to between 2016 and 2019). For the study in its entirety: An earlier analysis of approximately 550 of the donors reported 250 to 350 Gb of sequence data and around 110 million unique TCR beta sequences from roughly 200 million T cells. An early release covering around 630 HLA-typed donors comprised approximately 290 gigabases of sequencing data and around 85 million unique TCR sequences. Of the approximately 400 genotyped donors, over 65% fell in the genetic ancestry cluster associated with self-reported Caucasian donors. The study aimed to test whether cataloging public T cell receptors could reveal signatures of past pathogen exposure. The study used immunosequencing to profile the T cell repertoires of some 600 subjects and linked those repertoires to cytomegalovirus serostatus. Along with the roughly 670-subject first cohort, a separate validation cohort of over a hundred different subjects was used. To predict cytomegalovirus infection status, the study combined high-throughput TCR immunosequencing, statistical association of individual TCRs with disease status, and machine learning. To study patterns of TCR occurrence, a later analysis re-analyzed previously published TCR beta repertoires from several hundred donors and added high-resolution HLA genotyping. Rather than drawing on any new phenotypic data, the later analysis identified candidate immune exposures from TCR beta sequences and the way those sequences occurred across donors. An earlier analysis of nearly 600 of the donors applied high-throughput TCR beta sequencing to assess whether each TCR beta V gene segment acted as functional or pseudogenic. Donor age, sex, ethnicity and CMV serostatus were collected together with the repertoire data. A later genetic analysis used genome-wide SNP genotypes for about 65% of the 666 donors, treating that subset as a discovery cohort. All discovery cohort repertoires had been generated on a single sequencing platform. Class I and class II HLA loci were covered by the typing at four-digit resolution. Typing coverage differed by locus: A, B, C, DRB1 and DQB1 were typed in roughly 620-630 donors, DQA1 in approximately 520, DPA1 in 600 to 610, and DPB1 in approximately 450. Five DR-DQ haplotypes were handled as single units for association and clustering because linkage in the cohort was strong. On average, around 200,000 unique TCR beta nucleotide sequences were sequenced per donor among 300 to 500 genotyped donors of the cohort, with roughly 20% of those sequences being non-productive. What the study reported, not specific to this receptor: Presence/absence analyses assumed roughly uniform sequencing depth across donors, an assumption that may not hold. In a later genetic analysis, fewer N-insertions in productive TCRs were reported among donors in an Asian-associated ancestry cluster than the roughly 700-donor mean. In a later analysis, several top co-occurrence clusters were reported to appear linked to parvovirus B19, influenza, CMV and Epstein-Barr virus. When HLA alleles, especially DR and DQ, strongly co-occurred, attributing TCR associations to individual alleles was difficult. The earlier analysis of almost 600 of the donors excluded 15 to 20 rarely observed V segments, including chromosome 9 orphons, because counts were too low. The 87-base-pair reads could not distinguish some IMGT-functional V segments, including TRBV6-2 and TRBV6-3, so those segments were excluded. Across donors, most TCR sequences were observed very rarely, whereas some public TCRs were present in many individuals. Compared with equally common non-associated chains, HLA-associated TCR beta chains in a later analysis were more clonally expanded and had lower generation probabilities. A cluster of highly shared sequence variants was judged likely to be a technical artifact of the sequencing pipeline. Correlated functional status among segregating V segments might be attributable to linkage disequilibrium, but an unknown experimental factor could not be ruled out. A few of the identified cytomegalovirus-associated TCR beta chains were confirmed in vitro to be specific for cytomegalovirus antigens. In a later analysis, the rate of TCR association differed among HLA loci, with DRB1 alleles having the most associated TCRs and HLA-C alleles having the fewest. A later genetic analysis associated a missense DCLRE1C variant with V-gene and J-gene trimming of TCR beta chains, and an independent cohort replicated the association. Only TCR beta chains were sequenced in this cohort, and the absence of alpha or paired-chain data limited detectable features. According to a later analysis, most CMV-associated TCR beta chains appeared to be HLA-restricted, and the HLA associations seemed to be driven largely by CMV exposure. In a later analysis, about 17,000 TCR beta sequences were associated with specific HLA alleles at a false discovery rate of 0.05. Because some donors lacked HLA typing at each locus, the association tests relied only on the typed subset. Immune exposure information for the cohort was limited to CMV serostatus. An earlier analysis of some 560 of the donors showed that most TCR beta V segments appeared in productive rearrangements either about 90% or about 30% of the time, which broadly matched IMGT annotations. Cytomegalovirus status was reported to be diagnosed by the classifier with high specificity and sensitivity in both the original and validation cohorts. According to the authors, the approach could potentially be generalized to other disease states and immunological phenotypes. A further reported finding was that TCR beta sequences accurately predicted the HLA-A and HLA-B alleles for most subjects in the first cohort. A total of roughly 160 TCR beta chains were listed by the study as associated with cytomegalovirus.

The cohort was made up of 500 to 800 healthy bone marrow donors. All cohort members were sampled while nominally healthy, although unrecorded immune exposures were likely present. The donor tested CMV seropositive and was one of the 289 seropositive cohort members. A peripheral blood sample was collected from each donor, and TCR beta sequencing was performed on peripheral blood mononuclear cells. The Qiagen DNeasy Blood Extraction Kit was used to extract genomic DNA from the blood cell samples. Based on the germline V gene, the CDR1 and CDR2 sequences are MDHEN and SYDVKM. At the junction V is shortened by 5 bases and J by 8 bases; bases outside the gene matches: 8. The CDR3 contains 13 residues, cysteine and phenylalanine counted. Only CDR3 DNA remains: 39 bases, in frame from the first base.

This TCR derives from a man aged 40-49 years in good health and CMV-seropositive. The sample comprised PBMCs. The chain uses TRBV28 and TRBJ1-1, with 7 middle bases fitting TRBD1. In nucleotide form, the sequence is TGTGCCAGCAGTATCGGACAGGTGACAGAAGCTTTCTTT. Its amino acids are CASSIGQVTEAFF.